The subject of this entry is one TCR beta chain. Its antigen is as yet unknown. One entry per CDR3 protein results from TCRdb running MiXCR on the RT-PCR reads. The repertoire holds around 490,000 distinct CDR3 sequences, with less than 8% as singletons. V was shortened by 4 bases and J by 0 bases, with 13 bases between the two germline ends. Per germline, CDR1 SGHKS and CDR2 YYEKEE (reference sequence). This CDR3 has 16 amino acids. This specimen belongs to a study of response to subunit inactivated influenza vaccine. Notes on the study in general: After each seasonal influenza vaccination, few new T cells are recruited, the authors suggested.

The sample consisted of PBMCs from blood, taken less than 30 months after vaccination. The rearrangement uses TRBV5-5 and TRBJ1-4, with D perhaps matching TRBD1 (5 bases). This clonotype was sampled from a man aged 50 to 75 who received an inactivated influenza vaccine. Here the CDR3 reads CASSPWTTATNEKLFF. CDR3 sequence (DNA): TGTGCCAGCAGCCCTTGGACAACTGCAACTAATGAAAAACTGTTTTTT.